The 28 T cell receptor beta chains below all came from one sample that was sequenced in a study of blood T cell repertoires in COVID-19. Data came from immunoSEQ multiplex PCR; TCRdb stores just in-frame clones and leaves some out. The table includes 250,000 or so clones, approximately 83% detected once. The sequenced sample consisted of PBMCs or T cells enriched from blood (not recorded which). Every receptor here comes from a man aged 45-60 years who had recovered from COVID-19.

The J gene is TRBJ2-7, the V gene TRBV4-2; TRBD2 matches at 9 bases. Per germline, CDR1 LGHNA and CDR2 YNFKEQ. The CDR3 loop spans 18 amino acids. The V and J ends lost 4 bases and 0 bases, in that order; junction bases with no gene match: 13. CDR3 sequence reads: CASSRGRASGANSYEQYF. The CDR3 DNA is TGTGCCAGCAGCCGGGGGCGGGCTAGCGGGGCGAACTCCTACGAGCAGTACTTC.

The chain uses TRBV28 and TRBJ1-4; D unresolved. Trimming left V 1 base short and J 0 bases short, with 9 bases between. The CDR3 consists of 16 residues. Germline lookup yields CDR1 MDHEN and CDR2 SYDVKM. In DNA, the CDR3 is TGTGCCAGCAGTTTATTACCCTCGGCAACTAATGAAAAACTGTTTTTT. Amino acid sequence: CASSLLPSATNEKLFF.

J is TRBJ2-4 and V is TRBV11-2; D might be TRBD2 (5 bases). Germline CDR1 reads SGHAT; CDR2 reads FQNNGV. Trimming removed 3 bases from V and 1 base from J, with 16 bases in between. CDR3 length: 17 amino acids. The CDR3 DNA sequence: TGTGCCAGCAGCTTCCCTAGAGGGAGTAGGGCCAAAAACATTCAGTACTTC. Protein sequence: CASSFPRGSRAKNIQYF.

This chain uses TRBV27 with TRBJ2-3, with 11 bases matching TRBD2. The CDR3 is 19 amino acids. CDR1 and CDR2 (germline): MNHEY, SMNVEV (reference sequence). The V segment lost 0 bases and the J segment 4 bases; nucleotides outside the gene matches: 12. The CDR3 is CASSLSAIRLAGTADTQYF. The CDR3 region has the DNA TGTGCCAGCAGTTTATCGGCTATTCGACTAGCGGGGACAGCAGATACGCAGTATTTT.

This chain connects TRBV6-5 to TRBJ2-3; the match to TRBD2 covers 12 bases. Germline lookup yields CDR1 MNHEY and CDR2 SVGAGI. V shed 10 bases and J 6 bases; nucleotides not matched to a gene: 5. The CDR3 loop spans 13 amino acids. In nucleotides, the CDR3 is TGTGCCACCCGGCTAGCGGGAGGGGATACGCAGTATTTT. This translates into CATRLAGGDTQYF.

CDR3 in amino acids: CASSMSEGPGTYEQYF. CDR3 DNA sequence: TGTGCCAGTAGTATGTCGGAGGGGCCGGGCACCTACGAGCAGTACTTC. The chain employs TRBV19 and TRBJ2-7, with a possible D match to TRBD2 (6 bases). Looked up from germline, CDR1 is LNHDA and CDR2 is SQIVND (reference sequence). The ends were cut back, 3 bases at V and 2 bases at J, with 17 bases in the middle. The CDR3 consists of 16 residues.

The chain is built from TRBV21-1 and TRBJ1-1. TRBV21-1 is a known pseudogene. The CDR3 is 16 residues long. As DNA, the CDR3 is TGTGCCAGCAGATCCGCACCGGGGTCACCGAACACTGAAGCTTTCTTT. Its protein is CASRSAPGSPNTEAFF.

This clone was recorded once. The V gene is TRBV9, the J gene TRBJ1-6; no clear D. Germline V gene lookup returns CDR1 SGDLS and CDR2 YYNGEE. V lost 5 bases to trimming and J lost 6 bases, with 9 bases between them. The CDR3 covers 13 residues. CDR3 in DNA: TGTGCCAGCAGGGGAGAGCTTAATTCACCCCTCCACTTT. It encodes CASRGELNSPLHF.

The chain links TRBV29-1 to TRBJ2-7, with D perhaps TRBD2 (7 bases). V dropped 7 bases and J dropped 5 bases, with 18 bases sitting between them. This CDR3 is built from 13 residues. Germline lookup yields CDR1 SQVTM and CDR2 ANQGSEA. CDR3 DNA sequence: TGCAGCGCTCGCTGGGGGGGCCTAAACGAGCAGTACTTC. Its translation: CSARWGGLNEQYF.

This chain connects TRBV7-3 to TRBJ1-1, with TRBD1 matching over 10 bases. Trimming took 5 bases from V and 1 from J; bases not matched to a gene: 4. This CDR3 spans 15 amino acids. CDR1 and CDR2 from the germline V gene are SGHTA and FQGTGA. CDR3 in DNA: TGTGCCAGCAGCGACCGGGACAGGGGGAACACTGAAGCTTTCTTT. Protein sequence: CASSDRDRGNTEAFF.

This clone was observed a single time. The chain joins TRBV5-1 to TRBJ2-3; the D gene is possibly TRBD2 (6 bases). This CDR3 has 15 amino acids. Germline V lookup: CDR1 SGHRS, CDR2 YFSETQ. V lost 2 bases to trimming and J lost 1 base, with 11 bases between them. The CDR3 reads CASSFLAFGTDTQYF. The CDR3 DNA is TGCGCCAGCAGCTTCCTAGCGTTTGGCACAGATACGCAGTATTTT.

The rearrangement uses TRBV7-9 and TRBJ1-4; the D is unclear. Trimming removed 4 bases from V and 5 bases from J, with 11 bases in between. Germline CDR1 SEHNR, CDR2 FQNEAQ (reference sequence). The CDR3 totals 14 residues. The CDR3 DNA is TGTGCCAGCAGCTCACCGCGGGGAAATGAAAAACTGTTTTTT. This encodes CASSSPRGNEKLFF. Together with reference TRBV7-9 and TRBJ1-4, the CDR3 gives the full variable domain: DTGVSQNPRHKITKRGQNVTFRCDPISEHNRLYWYRQTLGQGPEFLTYFQNEAQLEKSRLLSDRFSAERPKGSFSTLEIQRTEQGDSAMYLCASSSPRGNEKLFFGSGTQLSVL.

In its sample, this clone was seen a few times. The chain has TRBV28 and TRBJ1-6; TRBD1 aligns across 8 bases. This CDR3 contains 15 residues. V was clipped by 7 bases and J by 7 bases; unmatched bases: 9. Germline V gives CDR1 MDHEN, CDR2 SYDVKM. DNA for the CDR3: TGTGCCAGCACCTGGACAGGGCAGGGGAATTCACCCCTCCACTTT. This encodes CASTWTGQGNSPLHF.

The rearrangement joins TRBV7-2 to TRBJ1-2; no firm D call. Between the trimmed V and J ends, which lost 5 bases and 6 bases, there was a span of 25 bases. In germline, CDR1 is SGHTA, CDR2 FQGNSA. CDR3 length: 17 residues. CDR3 coding DNA: TGTGCCAGCAGCACCCGGGGAGCACAGACGGGAGGGCATGGCTACACCTTC. Its translation is CASSTRGAQTGGHGYTF.

This chain uses TRBV10-1 with TRBJ2-7, with a weak D call TRBD2 (5 bases). The CDR3 has 14 amino acids. V lost 2 bases and J 7 bases, leaving 15 bases between the germline ends. Germline V gene lookup returns CDR1 WNHNN and CDR2 SYGVQD (reference sequence). CDR3 DNA: TGCGCCAGCAGTGAGGGGAACGGGGTGCGGGAGCAGTACTTC. Its protein is CASSEGNGVREQYF.

This clone has at least ten counts. The chain employs TRBV7-9 and TRBJ2-1; the match to TRBD2 covers 10 bases. In germline, CDR1 is SEHNR, CDR2 FQNEAQ (reference sequence). The CDR3 has 18 residues. V lost 6 bases to trimming and J lost 12 bases; unmatched junction nucleotides: 23. The CDR3 reads CASSPRDFSGRPRSRQFF. DNA of the CDR3: TGTGCCAGCAGTCCACGAGACTTTAGCGGGAGGCCCCGTAGCCGGCAGTTCTTC.

The gene calls are TRBV7-9 and TRBJ2-1, with 13 bases aligning to TRBD2. The germline V gene encodes CDR1 SEHNR and CDR2 FQNEAQ (reference sequence). With V trimmed by 1 base and J by 7 bases, 7 bases remained unmatched. The CDR3 covers 17 residues. CDR3 loop: CASSLGRLAGGQNEQFF. CDR3 DNA sequence: TGTGCCAGCAGCTTAGGCAGACTAGCGGGAGGACAAAATGAGCAGTTCTTC.

This sequence joins TRBV5-1 and TRBJ1-4, with 7 bases identical to TRBD1. V was pared by 7 bases and J by 5 bases, with 8 bases of the junction left unmatched. CDR1 is SGHRS and CDR2 is YFSETQ in the germline V gene. The CDR3 has 14 residues. Here the CDR3 DNA reads TGCGCCAGCGGTATGGGACAGCAAAATGAAAAACTGTTTTTT. Translating it yields CASGMGQQNEKLFF.

The chain uses TRBV5-5 and TRBJ1-4; 9 positions match TRBD1. Looked up from germline, CDR1 is SGHKS and CDR2 is YYEKEE (reference sequence). With 0 bases clipped from V and 7 bases from J, the junction kept 4 bases outside the gene matches. The CDR3 covers 15 residues. The CDR3 reads CASSLAGTGFEKLFF. CDR3 coding DNA: TGTGCCAGCAGCTTGGCCGGGACAGGGTTTGAAAAACTGTTTTTT.

The rearrangement uses TRBV1 and TRBJ1-2. TRBV1 constitutes a pseudogene. The CDR3 spans 9 residues. Here the CDR3 DNA reads TGCACCAGCAGCCCGTGTTGCACCTTC. The encoded protein is CTSSPCCTF.

The chain links TRBV10-3 to TRBJ1-1; TRBD1 might be the D (6 bases). Between the trimmed V and J ends, which lost 0 bases and 10 bases, there was a span of 15 bases. Looked up from germline, CDR1 is ENHRY and CDR2 is SYGVKD. The CDR3 sequence is 14 residues long. CDR3 residues: CAISESSGVKGAFF. CDR3 sequence (DNA): TGTGCCATCAGTGAGTCTTCAGGGGTAAAGGGAGCTTTCTTT.

This chain uses TRBV4-1 with TRBJ2-1; no clear D. Germline CDR1 reads MGHRA; CDR2 reads YSYEKL. This CDR3 comprises 13 residues. V lost 1 base to trimming and J lost 7 bases, with 8 bases between them. CDR3 sequence: CASSQVSSNEQFF. The CDR3 region has the DNA TGCGCCAGCAGCCAAGTATCCTCGAATGAGCAGTTCTTC.

This chain links TRBV10-3 with TRBJ2-3, with 9 bases fitting TRBD2. The CDR3 is 13 amino acids. V shed 8 bases and J 3 bases; nucleotides not matched to a gene: 3. Germline V gene data show CDR1 as ENHRY and CDR2 as SYGVKD. As DNA, the CDR3 is TGTGCCATCGGGGCGGGAGGGACAGATACGCAGTATTTT. Amino acids: CAIGAGGTDTQYF.

The chain is built from TRBV10-3 and TRBJ2-2; possible D gene TRBD2, 7 bases. V lost 6 bases and J lost 6, with 11 bases in between. Germline V gene data show CDR1 as ENHRY and CDR2 as SYGVKD. The CDR3 has 13 residues. This CDR3 reads CAISQGGAGELFF. As DNA, the CDR3 is TGTGCCATCAGCCAAGGGGGGGCCGGGGAGCTGTTTTTT.

The CDR3 region is CASSLDFREQYF. Written as DNA, the CDR3 is TGTGCCAGCAGCTTAGACTTCCGCGAGCAGTACTTC. The chain recombines TRBV7-2 with TRBJ2-7; D unclear. This CDR3 comprises 12 residues. Germline V CDR1 and CDR2: SGHTA, FQGNSA. V was trimmed by 1 base and J by 6 bases, leaving 7 bases between them.

V gene TRBV9 combines with J gene TRBJ1-4, with 7 bases aligning to TRBD1. The germline V gene has CDR1 SGDLS and CDR2 YYNGEE. J was trimmed by 7 bases and V by 4 bases; bases with no gene match: 7. The CDR3 contains 14 residues. The CDR3 DNA sequence: TGTGCCAGCAGCCCTGGACAGGACAGTGAAAAACTGTTTTTT. Protein product: CASSPGQDSEKLFF.

This chain joins TRBV5-1 and TRBJ2-3, with 7 bases matching TRBD2. The J segment lost 2 bases and the V segment lost 2 bases, leaving 8 bases of the junction unmatched. The CDR3 loop spans 16 amino acids. CDR1 is SGHRS and CDR2 is YFSETQ in the germline V gene. CDR3 nucleotides: TGCGCCAGCAGCTTCGGGGCTAGCGGTTCCACAGATACGCAGTATTTT. Its protein product is CASSFGASGSTDTQYF.

In DNA form, the CDR3 reads TGTGCCAGCAGCCAAGGGACTAGCGGGAACATCCAAGAGACCCAGTACTTC. The encoded protein is CASSQGTSGNIQETQYF. The chain joins TRBV4-2 to TRBJ2-5, with 12 bases aligning to TRBD2. Germline CDR1 LGHNA, CDR2 YNFKEQ. The CDR3 has 17 amino acids. The J segment lost 1 base and the V segment lost 1 base, leaving 4 bases of the junction unmatched.